This T cell receptor (beta chain) stems from a study of breast tumors, draining lymph nodes, adjacent tissues listed by TCRdb under 2016. The study in broad terms: Breast cancer patients provided tumor, adjacent nontumor tissue and axillary lymph nodes, and the study compared the TCR beta repertoires across these three sources. The study aimed to assess the relationships and possible T-cell exchange between tumor, surrounding tissue and draining lymph node repertoires in human breast cancer.

Sequencing was performed on an Illumina HiSeq 2000. Multiplex PCR amplification was used to build the TCR beta chain libraries. High-throughput sequencing was used to analyze the amplified TCR beta chain products. In TCRdb, the public reads were trimmed at Q25 with fastp and aligned with MiXCR, with productive beta chains retained. CDR3 protein duplicates are merged, each entry listing the most common genes and DNA. Within this sample are 250,000 or so distinct CDR3 sequences, with over 30% of them counted one time only. In total, the top ten clones hold 0.85% to 1.2% of the sample. The lymph node samples were taken from the axillary draining lymph nodes of breast cancer patients. Overall study results and their limits: A scenario in which most tumor T cells derive from the lymph node and then expand within tumor tissue was judged to be consistent with the data. Tumors showed preferential V and J gene usage, and their T-cell repertoire diversity fell below that of lymph nodes yet above that of nontumor tissue. Tumor and nontumor tissue repertoires were found to be significantly more similar in luminal-like than in basal-like breast cancer. The conclusion that tumor T cells originate in lymph nodes was framed as consistent with a hypothesis rather than directly demonstrated.

According to the germline V gene (reference sequence), CDR1 reads DFQATT and CDR2 reads SNEGSKA. The junction carries 6 bases between V and J, which are trimmed by 3 bases and 3 bases respectively. The CDR3 sequence holds 11 residues, the cysteine and phenylalanine included. This entry keeps only the CDR3 DNA: 33 bases, framed from base 1. This clonotype was observed many times. Its antigen remains unidentified. No clone much larger than this one lies a single base away; base qualities are absent. Input material: axillary lymph node tissue. The chain is assembled from TRBV20-1 and TRBJ2-7; the D gene cannot be named for sure. The clonotype was recovered from a female donor with breast cancer. Some clones in this sample may be carry-over from other donors' samples. The CDR3 protein sequence reads: CSASPDYEQYF. Here is the DNA: TGCAGTGCTAGCCCCGACTACGAGCAGTACTTC.